This is a list of T cell receptor beta chains from one sample in a study of T-cell memory formation after mild COVID-19. TCRdb re-derived calls from the 5' RACE reads in MiXCR, one entry per CDR3 protein. The data hold about 470,000 distinct CDR3 sequences, with around 27% observed a single time. The sample consisted of PBMCs or a T cell subset sorted from them (not recorded which). The receptors derive from an adult woman who had mild COVID-19 (a few samples of this study predate the infection). Cell type and time point are not known. CDR3s include the opening cysteine and the closing phenylalanine or tryptophan. D genes are given only for firm matches. Some rows have no size entry. The others give once, few or many, or a class for an expanded clone.

d_call clone_size j_call v_call cdr3_aa cdr3_nt
. . TRBJ2-7 TRBV12-3/TRBV12-4 CASSIAGARQRYEQYF TGTGCCAGCAGCATCGCAGGGGCCCGTCAACGGTACGAGCAGTACTTC
. once TRBJ2-7 TRBV4-3 CASSRDVSYEQYF TGCGCCAGCAGCCGGGACGTATCCTACGAGCAGTACTTC
TRBD2 . TRBJ2-1 TRBV20-1 CSAPRASGRVGYNEQFF TGCAGTGCTCCTCGGGCTAGCGGGAGGGTGGGGTACAATGAGCAGTTCTTC
. few TRBJ2-1 TRBV7-3 CASSKDPGAGNEQFF TGTGCCAGCAGCAAGGATCCGGGAGCTGGCAATGAGCAGTTCTTC
. . TRBJ2-5 TRBV7-8 CASSLGVWKGGETQYF TGTGCCAGCAGCTTGGGGGTTTGGAAAGGCGGGGAGACCCAGTACTTC
TRBD1 few TRBJ2-7 TRBV5-1 CASSDGTGSSYEQYF TGCGCCAGCAGCGATGGGACAGGGAGCTCCTACGAGCAGTACTTC
TRBD2 . TRBJ2-1 TRBV7-3 CASSLIAGRFLGNEQFF TGTGCCAGCAGCTTAATAGCGGGAAGATTTCTAGGCAATGAGCAGTTCTTC
. few TRBJ2-3 TRBV24-1 CATSHSGTSTDTQYF TGTGCCACCAGTCATAGCGGTACTAGCACAGATACGCAGTATTTT
. many TRBJ1-1 TRBV6-5 CASSSGTQNTEAFF TGTGCCAGCAGTTCCGGGACACAGAACACTGAAGCTTTCTTT
TRBD1 . TRBJ2-7 TRBV18 CASSTQTGQRDEQYF TGTGCCAGCTCTACTCAGACAGGGCAACGCGACGAGCAGTACTTC
TRBD2 . TRBJ2-7 TRBV6-2/TRBV6-3 CASSRSGRAHEQYF TGTGCCAGCAGCCGCTCCGGGAGGGCGCACGAGCAGTACTTC
TRBD1 . TRBJ1-2 TRBV5-1 CASSPQGASWGYTF TGCGCCAGCAGCCCCCAGGGGGCGAGTTGGGGCTACACCTTC
TRBD2 . TRBJ2-5 TRBV19 CASSPGLVMETQYF TGTGCCAGTAGCCCTGGACTAGTGATGGAGACCCAGTACTTC
TRBD1 . TRBJ2-7 TRBV3-1 CASSQSIGTTSRDRVFEQYF TGTGCCAGCAGCCAAAGTATCGGGACCACATCGAGGGACAGGGTGTTCGAGCAGTACTTC
. . TRBJ2-7 TRBV3-1 CASSQEGPYEQYF TGTGCCAGCAGCCAAGAAGGGCCCTACGAGCAGTACTTC
. . TRBJ2-3 TRBV7-2 CASSLWSGVGDTQYF TGTGCCAGCAGCTTATGGAGTGGGGTCGGGGATACGCAGTATTTT
. . TRBJ1-1 TRBV30 CAWRLTVEAFF TGTGCCTGGAGGCTGACAGTCGAAGCTTTCTTT
TRBD1 few TRBJ2-7 TRBV3-1 CASSLPGQGEREQYF TGTGCCAGCAGCCTACCGGGACAGGGGGAAAGGGAGCAGTACTTC
. . TRBJ2-3 TRBV20-1 CSARGWMDTQYF TGCAGTGCTAGAGGGTGGATGGATACGCAGTATTTT
. once TRBJ2-3 TRBV12-3/TRBV12-4 CASSRNRDTQYF TGTGCCAGCAGCCGTAACAGGGATACGCAGTATTTT
TRBD1 few TRBJ1-1 TRBV19 CASSQRQGSNTEAFF TGTGCCAGTAGCCAGAGACAGGGTTCGAACACTGAAGCTTTCTTT
. few TRBJ2-5 TRBV24-1 CATSDFSEGEETQYF TGTGCCACCAGTGATTTCAGCGAGGGGGAGGAGACCCAGTACTTC
TRBD2 . TRBJ2-3 TRBV20-1 CSLLGLAGVPTDTQYF TGCAGCCTATTGGGACTAGCGGGAGTCCCCACAGATACGCAGTATTTT
. . TRBJ2-3 TRBV25-1 CASRGRGSDTQYF TGTGCCAGCAGAGGTCGGGGGTCAGATACGCAGTATTTT
. few TRBJ2-5 TRBV29-1 CSVEGTQETQYF TGCAGCGTTGAAGGCACGCAAGAGACCCAGTACTTC
. few TRBJ1-1 TRBV15 CATSSQLREFTAFF TGTGCCACCAGCTCTCAACTCAGGGAATTTACGGCTTTCTTT
TRBD2 . TRBJ2-5 TRBV20-1 CSARVGLARETQYF TGCAGTGCTAGAGTCGGACTAGCTCGAGAGACCCAGTACTTC
. . TRBJ2-4 TRBV29-1 CSVERGKVKNIQYF TGCAGCGTTGAACGGGGGAAGGTCAAAAACATTCAGTACTTC
TRBD2 . TRBJ2-3 TRBV6-5 CASSYSLGTGGTNTQYF TGTGCCAGCAGTTACTCGCTGGGGACGGGAGGGACGAATACGCAGTATTTT
. few TRBJ2-7 TRBV27 CASSFRPWGSEQYF TGTGCCAGCAGTTTCCGTCCCTGGGGATCCGAGCAGTACTTC
TRBD1 few TRBJ2-5 TRBV7-9 CASSLWSGGRQETQYF TGTGCCAGCAGCTTATGGTCAGGGGGAAGACAAGAGACCCAGTACTTC
. . TRBJ2-2 TRBV24-1 CATSGTRDTGELFF TGTGCCACCAGCGGGACGAGGGACACCGGGGAGCTGTTTTTT
. . TRBJ2-7 TRBV15 CATSRERGAGEQYF TGTGCCACCAGCAGAGAGAGGGGAGCCGGTGAGCAGTACTTC
. many TRBJ1-3 TRBV12-3/TRBV12-4 CASRTDSRSGNTIYF TGTGCCAGCAGGACGGACAGTCGCTCTGGAAACACCATATATTTT
. few TRBJ2-3 TRBV30 CASKQGSTDTQYF TGTGCCTCAAAACAGGGAAGCACAGATACGCAGTATTTT
. few TRBJ2-6 TRBV7-3 CASSPNGANVLTF TGTGCCAGCAGCCCAAATGGGGCCAACGTCCTGACTTTC
. few TRBJ1-2 TRBV29-1 CSVPLGQFHTF TGCAGCGTCCCCCTCGGGCAGTTTCACACCTTC
TRBD1 . TRBJ1-1 TRBV18 CASSQQGIGNTEAFF TGTGCCAGCTCACAACAGGGGATAGGGAACACTGAAGCTTTCTTT
TRBD2 . TRBJ2-1 TRBV3-1 CASSQETSGRASEQFF TGTGCCAGCAGCCAAGAGACTAGCGGGAGGGCCAGTGAGCAGTTCTTC